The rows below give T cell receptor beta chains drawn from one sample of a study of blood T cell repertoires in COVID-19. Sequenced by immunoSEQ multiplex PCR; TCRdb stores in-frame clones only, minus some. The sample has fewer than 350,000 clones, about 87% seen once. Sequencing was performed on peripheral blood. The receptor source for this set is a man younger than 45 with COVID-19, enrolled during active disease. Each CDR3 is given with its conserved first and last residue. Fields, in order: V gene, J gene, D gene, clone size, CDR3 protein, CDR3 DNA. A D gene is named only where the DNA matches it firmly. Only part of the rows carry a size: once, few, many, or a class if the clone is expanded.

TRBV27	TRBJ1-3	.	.	CASSLRGGPFSGNTIYF	TGTGCCAGCAGTTTGCGGGGCGGGCCCTTCTCTGGAAACACCATATATTTT
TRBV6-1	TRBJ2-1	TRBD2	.	CASSGSGSEYRGNSYNEQFF	TGTGCCAGCAGTGGGAGCGGGAGCGAATATAGGGGTAACTCCTACAATGAGCAGTTCTTC
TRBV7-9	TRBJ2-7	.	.	CASSLGEVRGYEQYF	TGTGCCAGCAGCTTAGGCGAAGTCAGGGGTTACGAGCAGTACTTC
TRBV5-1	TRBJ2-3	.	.	CASSLDRGTDTQYF	TGCGCCAGCAGCTTGGATCGGGGCACAGATACGCAGTATTTT
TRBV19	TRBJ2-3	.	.	CASQAATQTDTQYF	TGTGCCAGCCAGGCAGCCACCCAGACAGATACGCAGTATTTT
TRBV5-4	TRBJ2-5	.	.	CASSPVRVTSGLETQYF	TGTGCCAGCAGCCCCGTGCGGGTGACTAGTGGCTTGGAGACCCAGTACTTC
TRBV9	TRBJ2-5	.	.	CASSVGALSGFQETQYF	TGTGCCAGCAGCGTAGGAGCCCTAAGCGGCTTCCAAGAGACCCAGTACTTC
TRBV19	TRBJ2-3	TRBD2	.	CASSISGTSADTQYF	TGTGCCAGTAGTATTTCGGGGACTAGCGCAGATACGCAGTATTTT
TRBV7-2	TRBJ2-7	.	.	CASSPASGSVEQYF	TGTGCCAGCAGCCCCGCCTCCGGGTCGGTCGAGCAGTACTTC
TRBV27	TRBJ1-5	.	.	CASSLTGGGQPQHF	TGTGCCAGCAGTTTAACGGGGGGCGGACAGCCCCAGCATTTT
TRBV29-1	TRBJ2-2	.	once	CSALQNTGELFF	TGCAGCGCACTACAGAACACCGGGGAGCTGTTTTTT
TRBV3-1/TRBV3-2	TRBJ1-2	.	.	CASSQLQTRNYGYTF	TGTGCCAGCAGCCAGTTACAGACCAGAAACTATGGCTACACCTTC
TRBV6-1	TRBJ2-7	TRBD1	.	CASSEQGQMLYEQYF	TGTGCCAGCAGTGAACAGGGACAGATGCTTTACGAGCAGTACTTC